This T cell receptor beta chain is from a study of blood T cell repertoires in COVID-19 (TCRdb year 2020). Looking at the study overall: Samples from collaborators originated in the United States, Italy and Spain and spanned both the acute and convalescent phases of COVID-19. The prospective study material was composed of cDNA or gDNA derived from T cells, B-cell-depleted T cells, or PBMCs. Subjects who had been exposed to COVID-19, were actively infected with it, or had recovered from it provided the deeply sampled blood TCRbeta repertoires that made up the dataset. The repertoires were released in a freely available public database intended as a resource for research on the immune response to SARS-CoV-2. The samples were drawn from the first 160 participants of the ongoing ImmuneRACE study and from roughly 1,300 subjects provided by 6 global collaborators. The sample metadata nearly always contained a de-identified subject ID, COVID-19 status, age in years and sex. Where HLA class I and class II types were available, the types were taken from metadata supplied by the sample provider, not from assay-based typing. Results and caveats for the whole study, not just this receptor: How much clinical and demographic metadata was included differed by source and by participant, and the metadata was provided uncurated.

This clone was observed a single time. What this receptor recognizes is not known. Base qualities are not provided; no much larger clone lies one nucleotide away. Whole blood was collected in K2EDTA tubes by collaborating institutions according to the institutions' own protocols. Collaborator samples were shipped for TCRbeta analysis as frozen whole blood, isolated PBMCs, or DNA extracted from either sample type. TCRbeta CDR3 regions were amplified from genomic DNA by means of the immunoSEQ Assay, a bias-controlled multiplex PCR. The authors' analysis ran thus. The number of nucleated cells in each sample was estimated from the amplification of reference gene primers within the assay. To quantify the absolute abundance of each unique TCRbeta CDR3 rearrangement, sequence reads were collapsed and filtered. Productive Simpson clonality was computed per sample as the square root of Simpson's diversity index over productive rearrangements. TCRdb mirrors the immuneACCESS table, restricted to in-frame sequences. Some clones are absent from its copies; in checked studies, under half trace to an unresolved V gene, and the reason for the others is unknown. V and J calls and clone size are given by that table; D and trimming were obtained from the DNA. Here the sample has about 170,000 clones; approximately 87% occur a single time. The ten top clones hold 3.7% of the sample.

CDR1 and CDR2 are read off the germline V gene as KGHDR and SFDVKD. The cysteine opens and the phenylalanine closes a CDR3 of 14 amino acids. CDR3 DNA is the only sequence kept; it has 42 bases, read in frame from the first base. The germline V and J ends show losses of 7 bases and 0 bases respectively, and no gene match explains 5 bases of the junction. The sample was peripheral blood. This clonotype originated in a man aged 18 to 30 with active or convalescent COVID-19. The chain employs TRBV24-1 and TRBJ2-7; the central 7 bases match TRBD1. The bases are TGTGCCACCAGAAAGGGGGCAAGCTCCTACGAGCAGTACTTC. This is translated as CATRKGASSYEQYF.